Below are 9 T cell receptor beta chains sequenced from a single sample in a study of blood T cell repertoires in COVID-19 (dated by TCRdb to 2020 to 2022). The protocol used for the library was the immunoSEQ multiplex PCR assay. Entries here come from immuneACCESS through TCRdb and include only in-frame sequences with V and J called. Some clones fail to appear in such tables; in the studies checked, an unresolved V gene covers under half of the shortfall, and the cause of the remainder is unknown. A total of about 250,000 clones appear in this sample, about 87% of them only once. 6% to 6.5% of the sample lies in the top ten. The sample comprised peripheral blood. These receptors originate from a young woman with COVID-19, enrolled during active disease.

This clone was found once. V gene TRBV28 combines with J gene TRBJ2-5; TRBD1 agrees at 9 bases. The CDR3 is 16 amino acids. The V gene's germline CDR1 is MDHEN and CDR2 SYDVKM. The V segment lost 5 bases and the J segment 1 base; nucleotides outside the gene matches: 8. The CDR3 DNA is TGTGCCAGCAGTCCACGGACAGGGGCGTTCCAAGAGACCCAGTACTTC. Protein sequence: CASSPRTGAFQETQYF.

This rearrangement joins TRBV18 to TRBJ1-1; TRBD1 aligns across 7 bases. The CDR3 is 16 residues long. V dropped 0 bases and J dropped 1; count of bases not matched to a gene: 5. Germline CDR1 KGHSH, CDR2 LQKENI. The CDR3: CASSPPYGTANTEAFF. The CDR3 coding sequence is TGTGCCAGCTCACCACCGTACGGGACAGCGAACACTGAAGCTTTCTTT.

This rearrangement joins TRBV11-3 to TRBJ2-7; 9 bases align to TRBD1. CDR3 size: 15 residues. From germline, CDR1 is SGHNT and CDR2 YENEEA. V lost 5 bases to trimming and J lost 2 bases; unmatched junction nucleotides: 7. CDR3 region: CASSQNGQGPYEQYV. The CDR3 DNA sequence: TGTGCCAGCAGCCAGAACGGACAGGGGCCCTACGAGCAGTACGTC.

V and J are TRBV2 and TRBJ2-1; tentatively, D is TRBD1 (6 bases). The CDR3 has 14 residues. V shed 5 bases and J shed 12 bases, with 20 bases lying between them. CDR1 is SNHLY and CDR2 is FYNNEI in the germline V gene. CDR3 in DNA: TGTGCCAGCAGTTTGCGCAGGGGTATGGGTGCGCAGTTCTTC. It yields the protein CASSLRRGMGAQFF.

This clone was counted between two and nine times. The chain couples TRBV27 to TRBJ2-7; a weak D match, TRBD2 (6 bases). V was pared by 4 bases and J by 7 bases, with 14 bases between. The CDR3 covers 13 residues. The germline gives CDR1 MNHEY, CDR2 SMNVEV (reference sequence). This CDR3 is CASSSGRAGEQYV. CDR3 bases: TGTGCCAGCAGTTCGGGCAGGGCGGGGGAGCAGTACGTC.

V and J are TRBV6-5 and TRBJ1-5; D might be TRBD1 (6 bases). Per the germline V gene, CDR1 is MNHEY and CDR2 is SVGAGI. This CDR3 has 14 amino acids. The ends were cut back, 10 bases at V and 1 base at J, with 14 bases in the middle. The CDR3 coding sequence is TGTGCCACCAATCCGACAGGAAGCAATCAGCCCCAGCATTTT. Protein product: CATNPTGSNQPQHF.

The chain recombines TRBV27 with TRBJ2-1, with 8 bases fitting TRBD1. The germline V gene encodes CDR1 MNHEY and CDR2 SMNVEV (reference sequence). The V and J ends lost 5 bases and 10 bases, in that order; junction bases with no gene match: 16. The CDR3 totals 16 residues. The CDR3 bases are TGTGCCAGCAGTCCCCGGTCCAGGGGGCCTTTAAGGGAGCAGTTCTTC. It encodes CASSPRSRGPLREQFF.

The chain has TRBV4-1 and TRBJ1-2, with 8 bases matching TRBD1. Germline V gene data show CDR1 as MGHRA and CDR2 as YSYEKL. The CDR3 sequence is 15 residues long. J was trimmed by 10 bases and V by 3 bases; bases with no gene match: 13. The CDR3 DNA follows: TGCGCCAGCAGCCATTCAGGGACAGGACATGTGGACTACACCTTC. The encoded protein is CASSHSGTGHVDYTF.

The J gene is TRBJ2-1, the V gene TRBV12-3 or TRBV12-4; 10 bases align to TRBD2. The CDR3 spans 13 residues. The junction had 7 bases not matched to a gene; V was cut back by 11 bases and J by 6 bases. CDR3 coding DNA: TGTGCCTGCAATCGACTAGCGGGCAATGAGCAGTTCTTC. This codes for CACNRLAGNEQFF.